A selection of T cell receptor beta chains follows, all from one sample in a study of blood T cell repertoires in COVID-19. This table comes from immunoSEQ multiplex PCR, and its TCRdb copy is limited to in-frame clones, with some not included. The data contain 250,000 to 350,000 clones, around nine tenths of them singletons. The specimen sequenced was peripheral blood. The origin of the receptors is a woman aged 25 to 39 with COVID-19, enrolled during active disease. CDR3s include the opening cysteine and the closing phenylalanine or tryptophan. Each record gives: clone size, J gene, V gene, D gene, CDR3 protein, CDR3 DNA. The D gene is left open where the match is weak. Clone size, where shown, is once, few, many, or a class for clones that have expanded.

>NA|TRBJ1-3|TRBV5-1|NA
CASSLGPGGVKNTIYF
TGCGCCAGCAGCTTGGGGCCGGGAGGGGTGAAGAACACCATATATTTT
>NA|TRBJ1-3|TRBV19|TRBD1
CASSPTGVGNTIYF
TGTGCCAGTAGTCCAACAGGGGTTGGAAACACCATATATTTT
>few|TRBJ1-5|TRBV7-9|NA
CASSPEGSGDQPQHF
TGTGCCAGCAGCCCCGAAGGCTCAGGGGATCAGCCCCAGCATTTT
>NA|TRBJ1-1|TRBV9|NA
CASSVAGRSTEAFF
TGTGCCAGCAGCGTAGCTGGCCGGAGTACTGAAGCTTTCTTT
>NA|TRBJ2-7|TRBV9|TRBD2
CASSPSREPYEQYF
TGTGCCAGCAGCCCTTCGCGGGAGCCCTACGAGCAGTACTTC
>NA|TRBJ2-7|TRBV9|NA
CASSVAADNYEQYF
TGTGCCAGCAGCGTAGCCGCGGATAACTACGAGCAGTACTTC
>few|TRBJ1-1|TRBV30|NA
CAWSVRVDTEAFF
TGTGCCTGGAGTGTCAGGGTGGACACTGAAGCTTTCTTT
>NA|TRBJ2-6|TRBV28|NA
CATESGANVLTF
TGTGCCACCGAGTCTGGGGCCAACGTCCTGACTTTC
>NA|TRBJ2-7|TRBV7-9|NA
CASSPPLGDEQYF
TGTGCCAGCAGCCCACCCCTAGGGGACGAGCAGTACTTC
>NA|TRBJ2-7|TRBV10-3|TRBD2
CAISGGTSGRSYFYEQYF
TGTGCCATCAGTGGCGGGACTAGCGGGAGGTCTTACTTCTACGAGCAGTACTTC
>once|TRBJ2-1|TRBV28|TRBD1
CASRPIVTGLNEQFF
TGTGCCAGCAGGCCTATTGTGACAGGGCTTAATGAGCAGTTCTTC
>NA|TRBJ2-4|TRBV27|TRBD2
CASSLGLPPLNIQYF
TGTGCCAGCAGTTTGGGACTACCGCCCCTTAACATTCAGTACTTC
>NA|TRBJ2-3|TRBV5-5|NA
CASEPVTGSDTQYF
TGTGCCAGCGAACCTGTTACAGGGTCAGATACGCAGTATTTT
>NA|TRBJ2-2|TRBV24-1|NA
CATSAQTNTGELFF
TGTGCCACCAGCGCACAGACAAACACCGGGGAGCTGTTTTTT
>NA|TRBJ1-2|TRBV7-9|TRBD1
CASTSGTVLFTF
TGTGCCAGCACTTCCGGGACAGTCCTTTTTACCTTC
>NA|TRBJ2-7|TRBV4-1|TRBD1
CASSQVGDREIYEQYF
TGCGCCAGCAGCCAAGTGGGGGACAGGGAGATCTACGAGCAGTACTTC